This record covers a single T cell receptor beta chain. Source study methods: Researchers report that nucleated cell counts were estimated from reference gene primer amplification. Repertoires were generated with immunoSEQ multiplex PCR, while TCRdb's copy carries only in-frame clones and drops some. V and J calls and clone size follow that table, whereas D and trimming were derived from the DNA. The sample comprises around 97,000 clones, approximately 84% of which are singletons, and about 10% rests with the top ten. This sample is part of a study of blood T cell repertoires in COVID-19. Across the study: Some COVID-19 samples were acute and others convalescent; all came from the United States, Italy and Spain. T cells, B-cell-depleted T cells, or PBMCs provided the cDNA or gDNA that served as material.

CDR1 is SGHAT and CDR2 is FQDESV in the germline V gene (reference sequence). With V trimmed by 0 bases and J by 5 bases, 1 base remained unmatched. This CDR3 has 15 amino acids. The sequence was obtained from a man in his 70s with acute or convalescent COVID-19. Sequenced sample: peripheral blood. The chain employs TRBV11-1 and TRBJ1-6; 7 bases line up with TRBD1. The CDR3 loop reads CASSLARGNNSPLHF. The CDR3 nucleotides are TGTGCCAGCAGCTTAGCCAGGGGGAATAATTCACCCCTCCACTTT.